These 18 T cell receptor beta chains were sequenced from one sample in a study of Ad26.COV2.S vaccination and SARS-CoV-2 variants. Profiling relied on immunoSEQ multiplex PCR, and the TCRdb table lists in-frame clones only, not all of them. The data contain some 190,000 clones, around nine tenths of them seen just once; the ten biggest clones take up 5% to 7%. Sequencing was performed on peripheral blood, taken after recovery from COVID-19. These receptor sequences come from a human donor who had recovered from COVID-19.

The rearrangement links TRBV19 to TRBJ2-7; D ambiguous. This CDR3 contains 13 residues. V dropped 1 base and J dropped 3 bases, with 7 bases sitting between them. Germline V gene data show CDR1 as LNHDA and CDR2 as SQIVND (reference sequence). The CDR3 spells CASSIVGNYEQYF. CDR3 DNA sequence: TGTGCCAGTAGTATAGTAGGTAACTACGAGCAGTACTTC.

The gene calls are TRBV5-5 and TRBJ2-3; TRBD2 agrees at 7 bases. Germline lookup yields CDR1 SGHKS and CDR2 YYEKEE (reference sequence). V lost 4 bases and J lost 3; bases outside the gene matches: 11. The CDR3 spans 16 residues. The CDR3 bases are TGTGCCAGCAGCGCCCTATGGGGGAGGGCGACAGATACGCAGTATTTT. Protein: CASSALWGRATDTQYF.

The J gene is TRBJ2-7, the V gene TRBV27; D possibly corresponds to TRBD2 (5 bases). From germline, CDR1 is MNHEY and CDR2 SMNVEV (reference sequence). Trimming cost V 6 bases and J 7 bases, with 16 bases left between them. The CDR3 runs 13 residues. The CDR3 coding sequence is TGTGCCAGCAGCCCGGCCGGGATTGGGGAGCAGTACTTC. It translates to CASSPAGIGEQYF.

V gene TRBV6-5 combines with J gene TRBJ1-5, with 9 bases aligning to TRBD1. Germline V lookup: CDR1 MNHEY, CDR2 SVGAGI. This CDR3 comprises 16 residues. J lost 4 bases, V lost 4 bases, and 8 bases had no gene match. DNA for the CDR3: TGTGCCAGCAGTTCCACAAGACAGGGGGTAAATCAGCCCCAGCATTTT. It encodes CASSSTRQGVNQPQHF.

V gene TRBV7-3 combines with J gene TRBJ2-5, with D maybe TRBD2 (6 bases). CDR3 length equals 13 residues. Germline V CDR1 and CDR2: SGHTA, FQGTGA. Trimming cost V 1 base and J 6 bases, with 9 bases left between them. DNA of the CDR3: TGTGCCAGCAGCTTAAGGGACTCAAAGACCCAGTACTTC. It yields the protein CASSLRDSKTQYF.

This clone has just a few counts. The chain carries TRBV7-2 and TRBJ2-5; D remains ambiguous. Germline lookup yields CDR1 SGHTA and CDR2 FQGNSA. CDR3 length: 14 amino acids. V was clipped by 2 bases and J by 2 bases, with 9 bases between them. The CDR3 protein is CASSLLGGQETQYF. The CDR3 region has the DNA TGTGCCAGCAGCTTATTGGGCGGTCAAGAGACCCAGTACTTC.

The chain couples TRBV3-1 (or the pseudogene TRBV3-2) to TRBJ2-4; D perhaps matches TRBD2 (6 bases). The V end was cut by 1 base, the J end by 12 bases, with 19 bases between. In germline, CDR1 is LGHDT, CDR2 YNNKEL (reference sequence). The CDR3 length is 15 residues. Here the CDR3 reads CASSQGSLAPVPQYF. The CDR3 DNA reads as TGTGCCAGCAGCCAAGGGTCGCTAGCGCCAGTCCCTCAGTACTTC.

This chain links TRBV18 with TRBJ2-1; no firm D call. Germline CDR1 KGHSH, CDR2 LQKENI. V gave up 4 bases and J gave up 0 bases, with 10 bases separating them. The CDR3 covers 15 residues. Here the CDR3 reads CASSQSSSSYNEQFF. Here the CDR3 DNA reads TGTGCCAGCTCACAATCCAGCAGCTCCTACAATGAGCAGTTCTTC.

The chain has TRBV12-3 or TRBV12-4 and TRBJ2-1; 8 nucleotides agree with TRBD2. The CDR3 is 13 amino acids. J gave up 16 bases and V 4 bases, and 12 bases lay outside the gene matches. In DNA, the CDR3 is TGTGCCAGCAGTTACCGAGCGGGAGCTAAGTATTTCTTC. It codes for CASSYRAGAKYFF.

V is TRBV10-3 and J is TRBJ2-7; tentative D call: TRBD2 (5 bases). Germline V CDR1 and CDR2: ENHRY, SYGVKD. The CDR3 loop spans 19 amino acids. V was clipped by 0 bases and J by 3 bases, with 24 bases between them. This CDR3 is CAISESPLEGSRSHYEQYF. CDR3 bases: TGTGCCATCAGTGAGTCTCCGCTAGAGGGCAGTAGGAGCCACTACGAGCAGTACTTC.

This clone was seen once. The chain recombines TRBV11-1 with TRBJ2-1; 7 bases are shared with TRBD1. Per the germline V gene, CDR1 is SGHAT and CDR2 is FQDESV (reference sequence). V was clipped by 5 bases and J by 7 bases; unmatched bases: 5. The CDR3 loop spans 13 amino acids. CDR3: CASSPDRVNEQFF. For the CDR3, the DNA is TGTGCCAGCAGCCCAGACAGGGTAAATGAGCAGTTCTTC.

This chain joins TRBV5-4 and TRBJ2-1; possible D gene TRBD2, 7 bases. Trimming took off 5 bases at V and 2 bases at J, with 17 bases between the two ends. Germline V lookup: CDR1 SGHNT, CDR2 YYREEE (reference sequence). This CDR3 is built from 16 residues. CDR3 in amino acids: CASRRGGRLTYNEQFF. CDR3 coding DNA: TGTGCCAGCAGGAGGGGGGGCCGTTTAACCTACAATGAGCAGTTCTTC.

The gene calls are TRBV28 and TRBJ1-1; possible D gene TRBD1, 5 bases. This CDR3 has 14 residues. V lost 6 bases to trimming and J lost 1 base, with 12 bases between them. The germline gives CDR1 MDHEN, CDR2 SYDVKM. The DNA of the CDR3 is TGTGCCAGCAGGATCTCAGGGTGGAACACTGAAGCTTTCTTT. Amino acids: CASRISGWNTEAFF. The whole variable domain, remainder taken from reference TRBV28 and TRBJ1-1, is DVKVTQSSRYLVKRTGEKVFLECVQDMDHENMFWYRQDPGLGLRLIYFSYDVKMKEKGDIPEGYSVSREKKERFSLILESASTNQTSMYLCASRISGWNTEAFFGQGTRLTVV.

This clone appeared a single time. Other DNA variants within this sample encode the same CDR3. The chain couples TRBV19 to TRBJ2-5; D is undetermined. Looked up from germline, CDR1 is LNHDA and CDR2 is SQIVND (reference sequence). Trimming removed 3 bases at V and 3 bases at J, with 8 bases between. The CDR3 has 13 residues. The CDR3 DNA reads as TGTGCCAGTAGTATGGGAAGGAAAGAGACCCAGTACTTC. This codes for CASSMGRKETQYF.

The V gene is TRBV7-3, the J gene TRBJ2-7, with 13 positions matching TRBD2. The CDR3 extends over 13 amino acids. J was trimmed by 9 bases and V by 4 bases; bases with no gene match: 3. CDR1 and CDR2 from the germline V gene are SGHTA and FQGTGA. The CDR3, as DNA: TGTGCCAGCAGCTCGGGACTAGCGGGAAGGCAGTACTTC. Amino acid sequence: CASSSGLAGRQYF.

The rearrangement links TRBV7-7 to TRBJ2-5, with D maybe TRBD1 (8 bases). The CDR3 runs to 20 residues. The V end lost 3 bases, the J end lost 5 bases, and 31 bases lay between the germline ends. Germline V gene data show CDR1 as SSHAT and CDR2 as FNYEAQ (reference sequence). CDR3 sequence (DNA): TGTGCCAGCAGCTTCCCCCCCAGGGGGCTTATTGCGGGAGTCGGGGAGACCCAGTACTTC. It translates to CASSFPPRGLIAGVGETQYF.

This chain joins TRBV14 and TRBJ2-7, with TRBD1 as a possible D gene (6 bases). V shed 0 bases and J shed 2 bases, with 11 bases lying between them. Germline V CDR1 and CDR2: SGHDN, FVKESK. The CDR3 is made up of 15 amino acids. The CDR3 region is CASSQDIRDTYEQYF. The CDR3 DNA reads TGTGCCAGCAGCCAAGATATCCGGGACACCTACGAGCAGTACTTC.

This chain joins TRBV6-5 and TRBJ2-2, with TRBD2 matching over 10 bases. This CDR3 region has 15 residues. Germline CDR1 MNHEY, CDR2 SVGAGI. V was clipped by 5 bases and J by 3 bases; unmatched bases: 3. Written as DNA, the CDR3 is TGTGCCAGCAGTAAACTAGCGGGGTACACCGGGGAGCTGTTTTTT. Translation gives CASSKLAGYTGELFF.